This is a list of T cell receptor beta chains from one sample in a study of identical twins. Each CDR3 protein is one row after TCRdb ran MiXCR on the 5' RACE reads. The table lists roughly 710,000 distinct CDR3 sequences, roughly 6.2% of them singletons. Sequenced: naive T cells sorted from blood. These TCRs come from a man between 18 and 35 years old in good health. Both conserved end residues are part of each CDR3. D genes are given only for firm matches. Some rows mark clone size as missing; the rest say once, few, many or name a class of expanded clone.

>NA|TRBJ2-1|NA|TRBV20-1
TGCAGTGCTAGTAGGGTAGCTACCTACAATGAGCAGTTCTTC
CSASRVATYNEQFF
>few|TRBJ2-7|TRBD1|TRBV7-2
TGTGCCAGCAACAACAGGGGAAACGAGCAGTACTTC
CASNNRGNEQYF
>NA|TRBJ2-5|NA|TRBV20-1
TGCAGTGCGGAACCGGGACTATCAACTTCAGGGGCCCAGTACTTC
CSAEPGLSTSGAQYF
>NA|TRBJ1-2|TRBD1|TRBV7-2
TGTGCCAGCAGCTCACCTCAGGGGGCGGATTACTATGGCTACACCTTC
CASSSPQGADYYGYTF
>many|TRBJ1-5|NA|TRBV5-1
TGCGCCAGCAGCTCAGGTAGCAATCAGCCCCAGCATTTT
CASSSGSNQPQHF
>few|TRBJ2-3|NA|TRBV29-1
TGCAGCGTTGAACAGGATCGGGAACAGCCCGACACAGATACGCAGTATTTT
CSVEQDREQPDTDTQYF
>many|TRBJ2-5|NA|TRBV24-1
TGTGCCACCAGTGATCCACCTGGGACCCAGTACTTC
CATSDPPGTQYF
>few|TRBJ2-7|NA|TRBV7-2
TGTGCCAGCAGCTTAGCTCTCGGTTGGGGGATGGTCTACGAGCAGTACTTC
CASSLALGWGMVYEQYF
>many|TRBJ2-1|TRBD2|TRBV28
TGTGCCAGCAGTCCCGGGACTAGCGTCTACAATGAGCAGTTCTTC
CASSPGTSVYNEQFF
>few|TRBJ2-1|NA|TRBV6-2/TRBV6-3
TGTGCCAGCAGTTACCTACCCGGACTCAATGAGCAGTTCTTC
CASSYLPGLNEQFF
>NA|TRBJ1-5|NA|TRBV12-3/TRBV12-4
TGTGCCAGCAGTTTAATAGGAATCAACCAGCCCCAGCATTTT
CASSLIGINQPQHF
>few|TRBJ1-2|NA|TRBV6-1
TGTGCCAGCAGCTCCCGTATGGGGGGCGACTATGGCTACACCTTC
CASSSRMGGDYGYTF
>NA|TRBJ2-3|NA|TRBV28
TGTGCCAGCAGGCACACGTTGGCTGACAGCTCCGATTGGAGGGATACGCAGTATTTT
CASRHTLADSSDWRDTQYF
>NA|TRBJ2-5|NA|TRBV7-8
TGTGCCAGCAGCTCCCGGGGAGCCGAGACCCAGTACTTC
CASSSRGAETQYF
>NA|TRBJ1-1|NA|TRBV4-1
TGCGCCAGCAGCCAAGATGGCAGGGGGAACACTGAAGCTTTCTTT
CASSQDGRGNTEAFF
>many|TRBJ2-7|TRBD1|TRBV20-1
TGCAGTGCTAGAAGTTCCAGGGGGTACGAGCAGTACTTC
CSARSSRGYEQYF
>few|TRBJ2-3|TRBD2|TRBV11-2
TGTGCCAGCAGCTTAGAGGGACTAGCGGGAGGGCTCTTGGGGACAGATACGCAGTATTTT
CASSLEGLAGGLLGTDTQYF
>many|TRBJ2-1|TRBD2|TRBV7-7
TGTGCCAGCAGCCCCGGGGGGGGCTACAATGAGCAGTTCTTC
CASSPGGGYNEQFF
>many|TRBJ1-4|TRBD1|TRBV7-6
TGTGCCAGCAGCTCGACATTGACAGGGGGAGAGGAAAAACTGTTTTTT
CASSSTLTGGEEKLFF
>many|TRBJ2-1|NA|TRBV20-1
TGCAGTGCCACGGAGCTTTTGACACCCAATGAGCAGTTCTTC
CSATELLTPNEQFF
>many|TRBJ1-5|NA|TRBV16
TGTGCCAGCAGCCACCAGACAGTCTTCAATCAGCCCCAGCATTTT
CASSHQTVFNQPQHF
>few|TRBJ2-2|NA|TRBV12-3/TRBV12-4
TGTGCCAGCAGTTTAGCACAACTCACCGGGGAGCTGTTTTTT
CASSLAQLTGELFF
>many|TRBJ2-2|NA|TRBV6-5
TGTGCCAGCAGTTATGTAGCCACCGGGGAGCTGTTTTTT
CASSYVATGELFF